This T cell receptor (beta chain) was identified during a study of blood T cell repertoires in COVID-19. Across the whole study: Whether acute or convalescent, the COVID-19 samples came from the United States, Italy and Spain. T cells, B-cell-depleted T cells, or PBMCs supplied cDNA or gDNA.

Germline V gives CDR1 LGHNA, CDR2 YNFKEQ. This CDR3 region has 17 residues. J was trimmed by 3 bases and V by 3 bases; bases with no gene match: 12. Patients in Seattle were enrolled during active infection, then followed longitudinally. This clone has just one count. In the original analysis: By means of reference gene primer amplification, nucleated cell counts were estimated. The protocol was immunoSEQ multiplex PCR, while the TCRdb copy is restricted to in-frame clones and leaves out a portion. D and trimming come from the DNA, and the V and J calls and clone size come from that table. The table records about 500,000 clones, approximately 91% of them present only once.

What was sequenced was peripheral blood. The clonotype comes from a woman in her forties or fifties with COVID-19, enrolled during active disease. The chain has TRBV4-2 and TRBJ1-2; 8 bases are shared with TRBD1. DNA of the CDR3: TGTGCCAGCAGCCACGAGGTGGAGCCGACAGGGGACTATGGCTACACCTTC. Its protein is CASSHEVEPTGDYGYTF.